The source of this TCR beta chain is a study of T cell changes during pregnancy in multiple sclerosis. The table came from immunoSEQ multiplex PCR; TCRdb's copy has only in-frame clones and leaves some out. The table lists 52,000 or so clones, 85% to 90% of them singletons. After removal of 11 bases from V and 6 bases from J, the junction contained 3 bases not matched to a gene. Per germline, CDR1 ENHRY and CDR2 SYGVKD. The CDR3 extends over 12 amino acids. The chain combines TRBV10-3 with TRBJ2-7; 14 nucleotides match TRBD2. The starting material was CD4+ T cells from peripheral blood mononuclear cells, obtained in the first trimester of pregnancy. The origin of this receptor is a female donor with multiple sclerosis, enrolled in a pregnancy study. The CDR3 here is CAAGLAGGEQYF. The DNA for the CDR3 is TGTGCCGCCGGACTAGCGGGAGGCGAGCAGTACTTC.